The T cell receptor beta chain under discussion was sequenced for a study of cytomegalovirus exposure and HLA in healthy donors. Findings and limits, study-wide: Later analysis showed most CMV-associated TCR beta chains appearing HLA-restricted. At a 0.05 false discovery rate, a later analysis found approximately 15,000 TCR beta sequences to be associated with HLA alleles.

Germline V gives CDR1 MNHNS, CDR2 SASEGT. J gave up 0 bases and V 4 bases, and 8 bases lay outside the gene matches. This CDR3 comprises 16 residues. About this clone: Its antigen is unidentified.

The study ran its PCR with 60 Vbeta and 13 Jbeta primers. The assay was immunoSEQ multiplex PCR, and TCRdb's table has in-frame clones only and misses some. The sample has tens of thousands of clones. The sequenced material came from PBMCs. This sequence was found in a male donor in good health and CMV-seronegative. V and J are TRBV6-1 and TRBJ2-7; 8 positions match TRBD1. CDR3 protein: CASSVSQGVSSYEQYF. The CDR3 bases are TGTGCCAGCAGTGTCTCACAGGGGGTTAGCTCCTACGAGCAGTACTTC.